The subject of this entry is one T cell receptor (beta chain). Germline CDR1 is SGHDT and CDR2 is YYEEEE. The CDR3 has 14 amino acids. With V trimmed by 1 base and J by 3 bases, 3 bases remained unmatched. The sample originates from a study of blood T cell repertoires in COVID-19. Methods used by the authors: How many nucleated cells were present was estimated from reference gene primer amplification. Some clones are missing from TCRdb's copy, which holds only in-frame ones; the method was immunoSEQ multiplex PCR. V, J and clone size are taken as reported in that table, and D and trimming were inferred from the DNA itself. The repertoire has about 140,000 clones, 84% of them found once; the top ten carry around 4.8%.

Sequencing input: peripheral blood. The sequence was collected from a human donor in a cohort sampled during active COVID-19. V and J are TRBV5-6 and TRBJ2-5; 7 bases are a match to TRBD2. CDR3 coding DNA: TGTGCCAGCAGCTTGAGCGGGGTTGAAGAGACCCAGTACTTC. Amino acid sequence: CASSLSGVEETQYF.